The 18 T cell receptor beta chains presented below share a single source sample, sequenced in a study of CD8 T cells in ankylosing spondylitis. TCRdb reanalysed the 5' RACE reads using MiXCR and keeps one entry per CDR3 protein. The sample lists approximately 340,000 distinct CDR3 sequences; roughly 14% were seen once. What was sequenced was blood, either unsorted or a sorted T cell fraction (not recorded which). The receptors stem from a male donor with ankylosing spondylitis or in good health (not recorded which).

This chain links TRBV11-2 with TRBJ2-7; 9 nucleotides line up with TRBD2. V dropped 2 bases and J dropped 0; count of bases not matched to a gene: 11. The CDR3 sequence is 18 residues long. Germline-derived CDR1 and CDR2 are SGHAT and FQNNGV. DNA of the CDR3: TGTGCCAGCAGCTTAAGAGCGGGGGGTTTCCTTAGCTCCTACGAGCAGTACTTC. Its protein is CASSLRAGGFLSSYEQYF.

In this sample, this clonotype turned up many times. The V call is TRBV4-1, the J call TRBJ1-4; D perhaps matches TRBD1 (5 bases). The CDR3 is made up of 13 amino acids. Deletions cut 10 bases from V and 8 bases from J, with 17 bases between. The V gene's germline CDR1 is MGHRA and CDR2 YSYEKL. CDR3 coding DNA: TGCGCCACCAATTACCGGTGGGGCGAAAAACTGTTTTTT. It encodes CATNYRWGEKLFF.

The chain joins TRBV6-1 to TRBJ2-7; no clear D. The V end lost 4 bases, the J end lost 0 bases, and 10 bases lay between the germline ends. Germline CDR1 and CDR2: MNHNS and SASEGT. This CDR3 comprises 14 residues. The DNA of the CDR3 is TGTGCCAGCAGTGTTTCAACTATCTCCTACGAGCAGTACTTC. It encodes CASSVSTISYEQYF.

This clonotype has a handful of counts. The rearrangement links TRBV6-5 to TRBJ1-2, with D perhaps TRBD1 (6 bases). The length of the CDR3 is 12 residues. The V and J ends lost 4 bases and 7 bases respectively, with 10 bases between them. Germline assignment: CDR1 MNHEY and CDR2 SVGAGI. CDR3: CASSFQGSGYTF. CDR3 bases: TGTGCCAGCAGTTTCCAGGGGAGTGGCTACACCTTC.

The chain recombines TRBV20-1 with TRBJ1-5; 9 bases are a match to TRBD1. V lost 2 bases, J lost 4 bases, and 9 bases stayed unmatched. The CDR3 is 16 amino acids. The germline CDR1 and CDR2 sequences are DFQATT and SNEGSKA (reference sequence). For the CDR3, the DNA is TGCAGTGCTAGACTACCGGGACAGGGCTATAATCAGCCCCAGCATTTT. Its translation: CSARLPGQGYNQPQHF.

This clonotype was observed a handful of times. This chain uses TRBV15 with TRBJ1-2; TRBD1 might be the D (6 bases). In germline, CDR1 is LNHNV, CDR2 YYDKDF (reference sequence). CDR3 length: 16 residues. Deletions cut 3 bases from V and 4 bases from J, with 18 bases between. The CDR3 loop is CATSRNPWRGSYGYTF. For the CDR3, the DNA is TGTGCCACCAGCAGGAACCCTTGGAGGGGGTCCTATGGCTACACCTTC.

There are a few counts of this clonotype. This chain connects TRBV7-8 to TRBJ1-3; D ambiguous. The CDR3 contains 15 residues. Germline CDR1 SGHVS, CDR2 FQNEAQ. Trimming shortened V by 1 base and J by 3 bases, and 10 bases separated the two germline ends. The CDR3 region has the DNA TGTGCCAGCAGCTTAGTTCTGAGCGTTGGAAACACCATATATTTT. It codes for CASSLVLSVGNTIYF.

This clonotype occurred a few times. J is TRBJ2-2 and V is TRBV5-1; 7 nucleotides agree with TRBD2. V lost 4 bases, J lost 8 bases, and 8 bases stayed unmatched. The CDR3 totals 14 residues. Germline V gives CDR1 SGHRS, CDR2 YFSETQ. As DNA, the CDR3 is TGCGCCAGCAGCCGAGGACTAGAGGCAGGGGAGCTGTTTTTT. Amino acid sequence: CASSRGLEAGELFF.

The sample holds a few counts of this clonotype. The chain uses TRBV12-3 or TRBV12-4 and TRBJ2-4; D perhaps matches TRBD2 (5 bases). Trimming removed 3 bases at V and 8 bases at J, with 14 bases between. This CDR3 is built from 14 residues. The CDR3 reads CASSFWLAKDIQYF. The CDR3 DNA reads as TGTGCCAGCAGTTTCTGGCTAGCTAAGGACATTCAGTACTTC.

This clonotype was recorded many times. This sequence joins TRBV6-1 and TRBJ1-5; D not certain. Trimming removed 7 bases at V and 0 bases at J, with 19 bases between. The germline V gene encodes CDR1 MNHNS and CDR2 SASEGT. This CDR3 is built from 17 residues. CDR3 region: CASMDLAGKHSNQPQHF. The CDR3 DNA reads TGTGCCAGCATGGACCTGGCGGGGAAACATAGCAATCAGCCCCAGCATTTT.

The table lists this clonotype with a few counts. The rearrangement joins TRBV6-5 to TRBJ2-6, with 7 bases aligning to TRBD1. The trim removed 1 base at V and 4 bases at J, leaving 10 bases unmatched. Germline V CDR1 and CDR2: MNHEY, SVGAGI. The CDR3 has 18 amino acids. The CDR3 reads CASSYYGTARRGANVLTF. In DNA form, the CDR3 reads TGTGCCAGCAGTTACTATGGGACAGCTCGGAGGGGGGCCAACGTCCTGACTTTC.

This chain uses TRBV10-3 with TRBJ2-3, with no clear D. The germline V gene has CDR1 ENHRY and CDR2 SYGVKD. Trimming took off 7 bases at V and 3 bases at J, with 14 bases between the two ends. This CDR3 region has 14 residues. CDR3 DNA sequence: TGTGCCATCACCGGAGTGGAGAGGACAGATACGCAGTATTTT. As protein: CAITGVERTDTQYF.

This clonotype was observed a few times. The rearrangement uses TRBV5-1 and TRBJ2-2; perhaps TRBD2 as D (6 bases). The CDR3 consists of 15 residues. The germline V gene has CDR1 SGHRS and CDR2 YFSETQ. Trimming left V 3 bases short and J 7 bases short, with 16 bases between. The CDR3 DNA reads as TGCGCCAGCAGCTGGGGACTGGTTATAAACGGGGAGCTGTTTTTT. It specifies CASSWGLVINGELFF.

In its sample, this clonotype was seen a few times. The rearrangement links TRBV5-1 to TRBJ2-7; 7 bases are shared with TRBD1. After removal of 4 bases from V and 6 bases from J, the junction contained 4 bases not matched to a gene. The CDR3 totals 12 residues. Looked up from germline, CDR1 is SGHRS and CDR2 is YFSETQ. The CDR3 bases are TGCGCCAGCAGCCTCGACAGGGTCGAGCAGTACTTC. It is translated as CASSLDRVEQYF.

This clonotype has ten or more counts. This chain connects TRBV5-1 to TRBJ1-6, with D uncertain. This CDR3 region has 14 residues. Trimming shortened V by 0 bases and J by 7 bases, and 8 bases separated the two germline ends. The germline CDR1 and CDR2 sequences are SGHRS and YFSETQ. CDR3 loop: CASSLEPENSPLHF. The CDR3 DNA reads as TGCGCCAGCAGCTTGGAGCCCGAAAATTCACCCCTCCACTTT. The full variable domain, its missing parts supplied by reference TRBV5-1 and TRBJ1-6, is KAGVTQTPRYLIKTRGQQVTLSCSPISGHRSVSWYQQTPGQGLQFLFEYFSETQRNKGNFPGRFSGRQFSNSRSEMNVSTLELGDSALYLCASSLEPENSPLHFGNGTRLTVT.

This clonotype has only a few counts. J is TRBJ2-1 and V is TRBV5-1; 7 nucleotides line up with TRBD2. Germline V lookup: CDR1 SGHRS, CDR2 YFSETQ. This CDR3 has 16 residues. Trimming removed 4 bases from V and 10 bases from J; junction bases left unmatched: 17. The CDR3 region has the DNA TGCGCCAGCAGCCCCCCGCCGGGAGGTACGCCCGTGGAGCAGTTCTTC. Translating gives CASSPPPGGTPVEQFF.

The V call is TRBV5-1, the J call TRBJ2-7; TRBD1 matches at 10 bases. V gave up 5 bases and J gave up 6 bases; unmatched junction bases: 14. The V gene's germline CDR1 is SGHRS and CDR2 YFSETQ. This CDR3 comprises 16 residues. CDR3 DNA: TGCGCCAGCAGTCAGATTTCCGGGACAGGGGAGCGCGAGCAGTACTTC. Encoded protein: CASSQISGTGEREQYF.

The V gene is TRBV6-5, the J gene TRBJ2-1, with TRBD2 matching 12 bases. CDR3 size: 16 residues. Trimming at V came to 4 bases and at J to 4 bases, leaving 5 bases not matched to a gene. Per germline, CDR1 MNHEY and CDR2 SVGAGI. CDR3 DNA sequence: TGTGCCAGCAGTTCCCAGACTAGCGGGAGTTACAATGAGCAGTTCTTC. It specifies CASSSQTSGSYNEQFF.